This T cell receptor (beta chain) was retrieved from a study of T cells in Graves' hyperthyroidism and ophthalmopathy. RNA transcripts yielded amplified TCR beta CDR3 regions. An initial round of RT-PCR targeting the TCR CDR3 relied on the HTBI primer set. TCRdb passed the multiplex PCR reads through MiXCR, listing each CDR3 protein once. The data hold under 350,000 distinct CDR3 sequences, with 15% to 20% observed a single time. This CDR3 contains 14 residues. V trimming: 5 bases; J trimming: 2 bases; junction bases outside the gene matches: 5. There are many counts of this clonotype. The V and J genes are TRBV12-3 or TRBV12-4 and TRBJ2-5; 7 bases match TRBD1. The sequence was collected from a woman aged 60 to 75 with Graves' ophthalmopathy. What was sequenced was blood. The CDR3 DNA sequence: TGTGCCAGCAGTCCCAAGGGACAGCAAGAGACCCAGTACTTC. Translated, it gives CASSPKGQQETQYF.